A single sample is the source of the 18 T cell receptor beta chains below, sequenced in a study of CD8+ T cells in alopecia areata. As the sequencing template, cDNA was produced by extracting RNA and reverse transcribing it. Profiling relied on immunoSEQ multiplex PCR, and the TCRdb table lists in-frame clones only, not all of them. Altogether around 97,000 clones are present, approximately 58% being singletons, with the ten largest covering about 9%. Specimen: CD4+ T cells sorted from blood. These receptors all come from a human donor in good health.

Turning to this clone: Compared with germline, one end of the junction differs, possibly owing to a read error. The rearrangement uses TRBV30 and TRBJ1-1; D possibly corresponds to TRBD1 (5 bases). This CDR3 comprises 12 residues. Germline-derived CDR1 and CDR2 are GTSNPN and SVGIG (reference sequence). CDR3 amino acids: CAGRDLNTEAFF. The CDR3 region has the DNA TGTGCCGGGAGGGACTTGAACACTGAAGCTTTCTTT.

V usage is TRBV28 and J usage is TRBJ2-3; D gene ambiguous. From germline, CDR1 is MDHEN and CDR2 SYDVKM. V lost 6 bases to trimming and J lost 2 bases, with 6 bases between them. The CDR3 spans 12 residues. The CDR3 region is CASRSTTDTQYF. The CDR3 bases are TGTGCCAGCAGGTCTACCACAGATACGCAGTATTTT.

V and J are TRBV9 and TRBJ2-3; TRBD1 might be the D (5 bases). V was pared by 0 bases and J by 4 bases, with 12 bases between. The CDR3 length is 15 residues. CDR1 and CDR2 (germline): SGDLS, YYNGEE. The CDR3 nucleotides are TGTGCCAGCAGCGTAGGGGGCAGCGCCCCAGATACGCAGTATTTT. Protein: CASSVGGSAPDTQYF.

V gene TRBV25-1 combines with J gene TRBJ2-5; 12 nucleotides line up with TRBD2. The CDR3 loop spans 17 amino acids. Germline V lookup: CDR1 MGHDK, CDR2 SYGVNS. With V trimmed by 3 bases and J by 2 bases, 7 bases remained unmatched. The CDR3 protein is CASSDRRTSGEQETQYF. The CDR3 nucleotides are TGTGCCAGCAGTGATCGTCGGACTAGCGGGGAACAAGAGACCCAGTACTTC.

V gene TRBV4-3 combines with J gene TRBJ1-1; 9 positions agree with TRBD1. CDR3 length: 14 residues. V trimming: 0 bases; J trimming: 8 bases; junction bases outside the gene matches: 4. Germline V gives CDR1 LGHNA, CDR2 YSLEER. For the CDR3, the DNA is TGCGCCAGCAGCCAAGAACTCGGGACAGGGGAAGCTTTCTTT. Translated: CASSQELGTGEAFF.

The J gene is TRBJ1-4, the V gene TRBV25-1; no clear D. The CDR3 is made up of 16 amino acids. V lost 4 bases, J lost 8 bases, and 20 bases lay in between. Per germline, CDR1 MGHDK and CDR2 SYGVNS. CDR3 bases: TGTGCCAGCAGTGGGGGATGGAGGACGTCGGGGGAAAAACTGTTTTTT. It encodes CASSGGWRTSGEKLFF.

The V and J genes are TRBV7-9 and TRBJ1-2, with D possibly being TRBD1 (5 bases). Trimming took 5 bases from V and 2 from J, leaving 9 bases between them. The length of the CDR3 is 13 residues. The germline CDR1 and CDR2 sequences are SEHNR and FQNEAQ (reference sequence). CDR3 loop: CASSLTENYGYTF. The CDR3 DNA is TGTGCCAGCAGCCTGACAGAAAACTATGGCTACACCTTC.

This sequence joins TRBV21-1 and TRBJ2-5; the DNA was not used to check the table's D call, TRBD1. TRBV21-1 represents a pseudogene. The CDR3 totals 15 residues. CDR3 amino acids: CASRLSETGRETQYF. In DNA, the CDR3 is TGTGCCAGCCGATTGTCTGAGACAGGGCGCGAGACCCAGTACTTC.

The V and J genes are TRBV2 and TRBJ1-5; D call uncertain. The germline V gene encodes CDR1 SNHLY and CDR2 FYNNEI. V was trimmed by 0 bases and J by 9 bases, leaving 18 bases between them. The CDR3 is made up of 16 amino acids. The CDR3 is CASSEALARVRRPQHF. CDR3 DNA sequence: TGTGCCAGCAGTGAAGCGCTGGCCCGGGTACGGCGGCCCCAGCATTTT.

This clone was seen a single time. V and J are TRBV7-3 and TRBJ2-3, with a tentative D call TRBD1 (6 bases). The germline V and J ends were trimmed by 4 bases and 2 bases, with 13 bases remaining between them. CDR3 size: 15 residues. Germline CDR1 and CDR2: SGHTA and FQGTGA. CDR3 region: CASSSLGQLTDTQYF. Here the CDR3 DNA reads TGTGCCAGCAGCTCCCTAGGACAGCTCACAGATACGCAGTATTTT.

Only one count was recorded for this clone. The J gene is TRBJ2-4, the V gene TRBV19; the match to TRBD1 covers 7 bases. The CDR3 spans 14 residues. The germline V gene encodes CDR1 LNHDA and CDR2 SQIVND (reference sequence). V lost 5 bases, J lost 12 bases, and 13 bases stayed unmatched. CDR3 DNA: TGTGCCAGTAGTTTCCGGGACAGCCCCCAGGGTCAGTACTTC. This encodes CASSFRDSPQGQYF.

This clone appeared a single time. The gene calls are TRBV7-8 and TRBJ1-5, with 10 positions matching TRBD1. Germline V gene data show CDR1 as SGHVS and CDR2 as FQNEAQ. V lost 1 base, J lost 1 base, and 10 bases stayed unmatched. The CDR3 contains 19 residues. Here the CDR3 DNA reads TGTGCCAGCAGCTTAGACCCGGGACAGGGGAGGGTGAGCAATCAGCCCCAGCATTTT. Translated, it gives CASSLDPGQGRVSNQPQHF.

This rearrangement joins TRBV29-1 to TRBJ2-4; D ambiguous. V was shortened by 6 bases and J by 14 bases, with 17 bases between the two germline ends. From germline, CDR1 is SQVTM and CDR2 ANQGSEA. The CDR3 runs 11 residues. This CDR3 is CSVRNAGREYF. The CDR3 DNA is TGCAGCGTCAGGAATGCCGGGCGCGAGTACTTC.

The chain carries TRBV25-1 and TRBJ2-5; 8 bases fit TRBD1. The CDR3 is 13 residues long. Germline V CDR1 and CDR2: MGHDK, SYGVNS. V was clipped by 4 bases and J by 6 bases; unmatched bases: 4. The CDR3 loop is CASSGQGAQTQYF. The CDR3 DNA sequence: TGTGCCAGCAGTGGCCAGGGGGCCCAGACCCAGTACTTC.

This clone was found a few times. The CDR3 DNA sequence: TGTGCCAGCACCCCCGCAGGGGCGGGGAGATACGAGCAGTACTTC. Its protein product is CASTPAGAGRYEQYF. The chain has TRBV13 and TRBJ2-7, with D tentatively TRBD1 or TRBD2 (6 bases each). The CDR3 is made up of 15 amino acids. With 7 bases removed from V and 4 bases from J, the gap between germline ends came to 20 bases. From germline, CDR1 is PRHDT and CDR2 FYEKMQ (reference sequence).

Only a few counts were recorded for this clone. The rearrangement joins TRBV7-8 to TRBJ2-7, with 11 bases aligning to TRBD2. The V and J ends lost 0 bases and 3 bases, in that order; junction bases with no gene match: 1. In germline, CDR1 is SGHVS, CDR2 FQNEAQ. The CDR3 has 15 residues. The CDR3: CASSLASGGVYEQYF. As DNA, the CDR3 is TGTGCCAGCAGCTTAGCTAGCGGGGGGGTCTACGAGCAGTACTTC.

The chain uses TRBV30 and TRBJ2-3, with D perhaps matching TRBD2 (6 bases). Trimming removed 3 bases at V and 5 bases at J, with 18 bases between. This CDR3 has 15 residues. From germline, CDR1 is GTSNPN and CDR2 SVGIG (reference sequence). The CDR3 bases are TGTGCCTGGAGGGGGGGACTCGGAGACGGAGATACGCAGTATTTT. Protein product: CAWRGGLGDGDTQYF.

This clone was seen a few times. CDR3 loop: CSVVSTAKKAFF. The CDR3 DNA follows: TGCAGCGTTGTAAGCACCGCTAAGAAAGCTTTCTTT. This rearrangement joins TRBV29-1 to TRBJ1-1; D unclear. Trimming removed 4 bases from V and 9 bases from J, with 15 bases in between. Germline values: CDR1 SQVTM, CDR2 ANQGSEA. The CDR3 is 12 amino acids. The variable domain in full, with the rest retrieved from reference TRBV29-1 and TRBJ1-1, is SAVISQKPSRDICQRGTSLTIQCQVDSQVTMMFWYRQQPGQSLTLIATANQGSEATYESGFVIDKFPISRPNLTFSTLTVSNMSPEDSSIYLCSVVSTAKKAFFGQGTRLTVV.